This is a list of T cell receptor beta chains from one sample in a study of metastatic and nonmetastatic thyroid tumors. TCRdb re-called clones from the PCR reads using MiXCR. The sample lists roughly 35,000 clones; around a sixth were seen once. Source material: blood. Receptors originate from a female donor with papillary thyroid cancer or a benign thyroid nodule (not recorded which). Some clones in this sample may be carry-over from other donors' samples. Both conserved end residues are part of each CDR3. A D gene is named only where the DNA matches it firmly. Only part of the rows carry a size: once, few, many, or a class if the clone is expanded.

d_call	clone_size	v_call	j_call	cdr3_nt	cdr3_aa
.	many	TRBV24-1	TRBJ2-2	TGTGCCACCAGTGATTTGCAAGTATCGGAGGGGACAAAGAACACCGGGGAGCTGTTTTTT	CATSDLQVSEGTKNTGELFF
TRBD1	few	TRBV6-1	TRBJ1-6	TGTGTCAGCATCCGACAGGGGGCTAATTCACCCCTCCACTTT	CVSIRQGANSPLHF
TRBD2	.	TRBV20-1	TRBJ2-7	TGCAGTGCTAGTGCCGGGACTAGCGGGAGTCAATACTTC	CSASAGTSGSQYF
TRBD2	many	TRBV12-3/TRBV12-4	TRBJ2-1	TGTGCCAGCAGTGGGGCCGGGACTAGCGGAGACAATGAGCAGTTCTTC	CASSGAGTSGDNEQFF
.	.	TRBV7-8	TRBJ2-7	TGTGCCAGCAGCTTAGAATCTGGCGGGCAGCTGATCTACGAGCAGTACTTC	CASSLESGGQLIYEQYF
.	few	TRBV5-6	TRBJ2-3	TGTGCCAGCAGCTTAATGAGGACTTGGAGCACAGATACGCAGTATTTT	CASSLMRTWSTDTQYF
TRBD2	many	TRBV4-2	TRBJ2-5	TGTGCCAGCAGCCTCCTAATAGCGGGGGACGCGGAGACCCAGTACTTC	CASSLLIAGDAETQYF
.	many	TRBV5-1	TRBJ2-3	TGCGCCAGCAGCTCCCCTCAGGGTGCCCAGGGCACAGATACGCAGTATTTT	CASSSPQGAQGTDTQYF
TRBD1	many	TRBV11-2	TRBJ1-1	TGTGCCAGCAGCCGACAGGGGGGCTTAATGAACACTGAAGCCTTCTTT	CASSRQGGLMNTEAFF
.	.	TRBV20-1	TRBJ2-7	TGCAGTGCTAGAGATCTTTGGGGTCAGGGGAGCTTAGCCTACGAGCAGTACTTC	CSARDLWGQGSLAYEQYF
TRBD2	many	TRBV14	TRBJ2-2	TGTGCCAGCAGCCAAAGCAGCGGGATCACAAGAACCGGGGAGCTGTTTTTT	CASSQSSGITRTGELFF
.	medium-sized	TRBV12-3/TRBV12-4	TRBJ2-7	TGTGCCAGCAGATATCCGGGGACCCACGAGCAGTACTTC	CASRYPGTHEQYF
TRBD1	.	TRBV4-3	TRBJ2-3	TGCGCCAGCAGCCATGAGGGGGCCACAGATACGCAGTATTTT	CASSHEGATDTQYF
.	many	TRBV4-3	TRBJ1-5	TGCGCCAGCAGCCAAGATGGCCGTCAGCCCCAGCATTTT	CASSQDGRQPQHF
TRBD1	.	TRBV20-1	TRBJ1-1	TGCAGTGCTCGACAGGGGGCCAGCACTGAAGCTTTCTTT	CSARQGASTEAFF
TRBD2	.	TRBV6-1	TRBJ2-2	TGTGCCAGCAGTGAAGTGGGGCGGACTAGCGGGGACACCCGGGAGCTGTTTTTT	CASSEVGRTSGDTRELFF
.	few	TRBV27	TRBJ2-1	TGTGCCAGCAGTTACAAGGGGCCCCTTTACAATGAGCAGTTCTTC	CASSYKGPLYNEQFF
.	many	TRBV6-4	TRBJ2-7	TGTGCCAGCAGTGGGAGGGGGCGGAAGGGCTACGAGCAGTACTTC	CASSGRGRKGYEQYF
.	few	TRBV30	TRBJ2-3	TGTGCCTGGGAAGACTGGGTTGGTACAGATACGCAGTATTTT	CAWEDWVGTDTQYF
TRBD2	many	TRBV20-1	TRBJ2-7	TGCAGTGCTAGTACAGGTGGGACTAGCGCCTACGAGCAGTACTTC	CSASTGGTSAYEQYF
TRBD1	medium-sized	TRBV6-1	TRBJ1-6	TGTGCCAGCACTCCGGGACAGGGGATCTCACCCCTCCACTTT	CASTPGQGISPLHF
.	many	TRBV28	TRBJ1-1	TGTGCCAGCAGTTTATACCTCACTGAAGCTTTCTTT	CASSLYLTEAFF
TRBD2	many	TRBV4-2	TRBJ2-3	TGTGCCAGCAGCCAAGCACTAGCGGACCATTTTGATACGCAGTATTTT	CASSQALADHFDTQYF
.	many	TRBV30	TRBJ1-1	TGTGCCTGGAATAAGGACAAAATGAACACTGAAGCTTTCTTT	CAWNKDKMNTEAFF
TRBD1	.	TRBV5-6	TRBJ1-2	TGTGCCAGCAGACGTGGGACAGGTACCTATGGCTACACCTTC	CASRRGTGTYGYTF
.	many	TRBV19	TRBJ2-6	TGTGCCAGCGGGACTTTCGGATATGGAGGGGCCAACGTCCTGACTTTC	CASGTFGYGGANVLTF
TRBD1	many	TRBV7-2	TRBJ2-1	TGTGCCAGCAGGACGACAGGGACCGATGAGCAGTTCTTC	CASRTTGTDEQFF
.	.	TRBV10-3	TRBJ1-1	TGTGCCATCAAGGGCCAGGCTGAAGCTTTCTTT	CAIKGQAEAFF
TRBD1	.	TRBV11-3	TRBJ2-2	TGTGCCAGCAGTCGGGACAGAACCGGGGAGCTGTTTTTT	CASSRDRTGELFF
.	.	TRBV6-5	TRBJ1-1	TGTGCCAGCAGTTCCGGTCCGAACACTGAAGCTTTCTTT	CASSSGPNTEAFF
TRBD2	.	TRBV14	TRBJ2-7	TGTGCCAGTAGCCAACCCACCGGACTAGCTGGAGACTACGAGCAGTACTTC	CASSQPTGLAGDYEQYF
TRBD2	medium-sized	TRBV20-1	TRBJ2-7	TGCAGTGCTAGGGCCGCGGGCGGGAGTTACGAGCAGTACTTC	CSARAAGGSYEQYF
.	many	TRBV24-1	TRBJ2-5	TGTGCCACCAGTGGAGGCAGCCAAGAGACCCAGTACTTC	CATSGGSQETQYF
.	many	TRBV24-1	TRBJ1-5	TGTGCCACCAGTGATTTGCACGGGAATAGCAATCAGCCCCAGCATTTT	CATSDLHGNSNQPQHF
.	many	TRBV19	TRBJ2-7	TGTGCCAGTAGTATGGGACCATCCCCCGAGCAGTACTTC	CASSMGPSPEQYF
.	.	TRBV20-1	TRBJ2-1	TGCAGTGCGGACCTCGGGTCGGTGGATGAGCAGTTCTTC	CSADLGSVDEQFF
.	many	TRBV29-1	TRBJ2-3	TGCAGCGTTCGTCTCAGGGGGGGAGATACGCAGTATTTT	CSVRLRGGDTQYF
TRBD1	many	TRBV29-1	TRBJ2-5	TGCAGCGTCTCGACAGGGACGGCAGGAGAGACCCAGTACTTC	CSVSTGTAGETQYF
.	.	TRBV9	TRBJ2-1	TGTGCCAGCAGCGTTGCGGAGGGCCTAGTAGGTGAGCAGTTCTTC	CASSVAEGLVGEQFF
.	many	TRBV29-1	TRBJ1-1	TGCAGCGTTGATAGAGAGAACACTGAAGCTTTCTTT	CSVDRENTEAFF
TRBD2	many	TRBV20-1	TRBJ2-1	TGCAGTGCTAGAGCAATTACCGGGACTAGCGGGTACAATGAGCAGTTCTTC	CSARAITGTSGYNEQFF
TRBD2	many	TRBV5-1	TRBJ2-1	TGCGCCAGCAGCCAGACTAGCGACACCCAGCATGAGCAGTTCTTC	CASSQTSDTQHEQFF
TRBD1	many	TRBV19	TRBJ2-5	TGTGCCAGTAGTCGTACCGGGACAGGAGAAGGGAAGACCCAGTACTTC	CASSRTGTGEGKTQYF
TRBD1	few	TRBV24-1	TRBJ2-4	TGTGCCACCAGTGATCACCCGGGACAGGGCATAGAGGCCCAGTACTTC	CATSDHPGQGIEAQYF
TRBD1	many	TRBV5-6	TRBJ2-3	TGTGCCAGCAGGAAAACAGGGGTGGATACGCAGTATTTT	CASRKTGVDTQYF
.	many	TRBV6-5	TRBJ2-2	TGTGCCAGCAGTTATAAGGTCCCCGGGGAGCTGTTTTTT	CASSYKVPGELFF
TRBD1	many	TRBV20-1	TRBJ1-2	TGCAGTGCTGCCGGGACAGGAAACTATGGCTACACCTTC	CSAAGTGNYGYTF
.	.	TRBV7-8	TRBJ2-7	TGTGCCAGCAGCGAGGACTACGAGAAGTACTTC	CASSEDYEKYF
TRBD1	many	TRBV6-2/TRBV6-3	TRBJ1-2	TGTGCCAGCAGTTTCCTGACAGGGAACTATGGCTACACCTTC	CASSFLTGNYGYTF
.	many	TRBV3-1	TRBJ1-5	TGTGCCAGCAGCCAAGCGGGGACTTCTAGCAATCAGCCCCAGCATTTT	CASSQAGTSSNQPQHF
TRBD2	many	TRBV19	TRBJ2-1	TGTGCCAGTAGTAAGACTAGCGTCGTGGGTGAGCAGTTCTTC	CASSKTSVVGEQFF
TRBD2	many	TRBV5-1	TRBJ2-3	TGCGCCAGCAGCCCACAGGGCCCTAGCGGGGTGAGCACAGATACGCAGTATTTT	CASSPQGPSGVSTDTQYF
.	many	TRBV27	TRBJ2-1	TGTGCCAGCAGCTCATGGGACTCTCCTAGGGAGCAGTTCTTC	CASSSWDSPREQFF
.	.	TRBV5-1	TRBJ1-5	TGCGCCAGCATCCACGTGGGGGGCGCAAATCAACCCCAGCATTTT	CASIHVGGANQPQHF